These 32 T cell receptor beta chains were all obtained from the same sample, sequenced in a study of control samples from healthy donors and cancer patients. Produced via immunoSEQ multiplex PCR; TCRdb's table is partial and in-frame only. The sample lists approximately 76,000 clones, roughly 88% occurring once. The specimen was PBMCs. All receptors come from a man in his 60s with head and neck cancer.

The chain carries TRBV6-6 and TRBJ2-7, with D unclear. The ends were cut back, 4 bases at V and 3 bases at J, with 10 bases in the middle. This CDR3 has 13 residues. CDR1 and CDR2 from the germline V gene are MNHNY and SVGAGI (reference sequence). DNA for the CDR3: TGTGCCAGCAGTTCAAGTCTGTACTACGAGCAGTACTTC. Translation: CASSSSLYYEQYF.

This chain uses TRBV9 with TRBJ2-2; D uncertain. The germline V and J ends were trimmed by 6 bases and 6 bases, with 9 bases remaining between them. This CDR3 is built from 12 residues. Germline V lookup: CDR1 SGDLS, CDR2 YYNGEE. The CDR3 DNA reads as TGTGCCAGCAACGCTTCCCCCGGGGAGCTGTTTTTT. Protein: CASNASPGELFF. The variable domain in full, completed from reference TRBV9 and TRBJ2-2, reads DSGVTQTPKHLITATGQRVTLRCSPRSGDLSVYWYQQSLDQGLQFLIQYYNGEERAKGNILERFSAQQFPDLHSELNLSSLELGDSALYFCASNASPGELFFGEGSRLTVL.

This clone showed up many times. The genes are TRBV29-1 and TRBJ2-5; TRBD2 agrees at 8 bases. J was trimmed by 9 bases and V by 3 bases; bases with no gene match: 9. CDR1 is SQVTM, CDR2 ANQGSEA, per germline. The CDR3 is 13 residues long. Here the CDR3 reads CSVESAGAGSQYF. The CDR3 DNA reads TGCAGCGTTGAGTCAGCGGGAGCGGGGTCCCAGTACTTC. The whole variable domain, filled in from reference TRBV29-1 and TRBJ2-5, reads SAVISQKPSRDICQRGTSLTIQCQVDSQVTMMFWYRQQPGQSLTLIATANQGSEATYESGFVIDKFPISRPNLTFSTLTVSNMSPEDSSIYLCSVESAGAGSQYFGPGTRLLVL.

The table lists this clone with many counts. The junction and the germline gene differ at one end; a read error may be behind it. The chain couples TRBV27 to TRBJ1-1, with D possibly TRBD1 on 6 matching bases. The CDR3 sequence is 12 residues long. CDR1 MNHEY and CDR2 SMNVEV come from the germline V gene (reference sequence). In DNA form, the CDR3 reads TGTGCCAGCAGTTTTCTAGGGGGGTCGTTTAAGTGG. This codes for CASSFLGGSFKW.

CDR3 sequence: CASSPTGGGRETQYF. CDR3 DNA sequence: TGTGCCAGCAGCCCGACGGGGGGAGGGAGAGAGACCCAGTACTTC. The chain couples TRBV9 to TRBJ2-5; 7 nucleotides agree with TRBD2. Trimming removed 4 bases from V and 4 bases from J; junction bases left unmatched: 10. The CDR3 has 15 residues. Germline V gives CDR1 SGDLS, CDR2 YYNGEE. Together with reference TRBV9 and TRBJ2-5, the CDR3 gives the full variable domain: DSGVTQTPKHLITATGQRVTLRCSPRSGDLSVYWYQQSLDQGLQFLIQYYNGEERAKGNILERFSAQQFPDLHSELNLSSLELGDSALYFCASSPTGGGRETQYFGPGTRLLVL.

CDR3 loop: CASSQGNTVFPEAFF. DNA for the CDR3: TGTGCCAGCAGCCAAGGAAATACAGTATTTCCTGAAGCTTTCTTT. J is TRBJ1-1 and V is TRBV3-1 (or the pseudogene TRBV3-2); D call uncertain. Germline V lookup: CDR1 LGHDT, CDR2 YNNKEL (reference sequence). The CDR3 runs 15 residues. Between the trimmed V and J ends, which lost 1 base and 6 bases, there was a span of 15 bases.

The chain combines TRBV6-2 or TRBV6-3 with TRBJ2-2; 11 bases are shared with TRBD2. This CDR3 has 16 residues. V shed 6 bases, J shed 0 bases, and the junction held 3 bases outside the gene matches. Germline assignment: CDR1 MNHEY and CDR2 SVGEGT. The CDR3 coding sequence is TGTGCCAGCAGCCGTAGCGGGAGGGCGAACACCGGGGAGCTGTTTTTT. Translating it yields CASSRSGRANTGELFF.

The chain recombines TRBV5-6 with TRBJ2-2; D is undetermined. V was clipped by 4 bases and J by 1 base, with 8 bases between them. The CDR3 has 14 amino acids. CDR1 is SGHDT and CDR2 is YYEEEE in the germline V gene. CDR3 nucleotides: TGTGCCAGCAGCCTAAGGTGGAACACCGGGGAGCTGTTTTTT. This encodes CASSLRWNTGELFF.

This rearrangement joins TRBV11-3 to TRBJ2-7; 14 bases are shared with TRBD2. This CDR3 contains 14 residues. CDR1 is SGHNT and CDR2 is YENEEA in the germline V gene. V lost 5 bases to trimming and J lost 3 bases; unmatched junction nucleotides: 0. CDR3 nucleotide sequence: TGTGCCAGCAGCGGGACTAGCGGGAGCTACGAGCAGTACTTC. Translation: CASSGTSGSYEQYF.

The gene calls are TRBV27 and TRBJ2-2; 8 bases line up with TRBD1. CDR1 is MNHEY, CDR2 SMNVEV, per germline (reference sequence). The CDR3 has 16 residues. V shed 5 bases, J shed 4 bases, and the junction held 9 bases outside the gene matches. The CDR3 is CASSPGTGAGTGELFF. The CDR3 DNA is TGTGCCAGCAGTCCTGGGACAGGTGCTGGCACCGGGGAGCTGTTTTTT.

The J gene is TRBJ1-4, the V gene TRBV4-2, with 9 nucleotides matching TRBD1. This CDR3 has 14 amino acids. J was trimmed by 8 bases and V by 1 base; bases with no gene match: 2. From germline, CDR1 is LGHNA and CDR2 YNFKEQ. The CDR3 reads CASSQGTGAEKLFF. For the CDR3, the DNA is TGTGCCAGCAGCCAAGGGACAGGGGCCGAAAAACTGTTTTTT.

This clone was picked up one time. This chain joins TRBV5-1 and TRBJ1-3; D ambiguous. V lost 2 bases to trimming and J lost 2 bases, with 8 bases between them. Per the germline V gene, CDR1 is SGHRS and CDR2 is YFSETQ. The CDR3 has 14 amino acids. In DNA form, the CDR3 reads TGCGCCAGCAGCTTCGACAATACTGGAAACACCATATATTTT. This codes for CASSFDNTGNTIYF.

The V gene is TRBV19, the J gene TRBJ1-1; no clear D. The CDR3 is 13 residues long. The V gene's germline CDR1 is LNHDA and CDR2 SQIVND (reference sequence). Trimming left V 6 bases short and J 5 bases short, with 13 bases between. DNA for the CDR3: TGTGCCAGTAGCCGCGGGTATGGGACTGAAGCTTTCTTT. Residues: CASSRGYGTEAFF.

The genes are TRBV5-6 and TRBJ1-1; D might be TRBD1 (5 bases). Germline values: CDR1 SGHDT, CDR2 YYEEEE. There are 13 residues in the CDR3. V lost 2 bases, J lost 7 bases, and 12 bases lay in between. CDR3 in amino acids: CASSFGQGGEAFF. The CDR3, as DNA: TGTGCCAGCAGCTTCGGCCAGGGCGGTGAAGCTTTCTTT.

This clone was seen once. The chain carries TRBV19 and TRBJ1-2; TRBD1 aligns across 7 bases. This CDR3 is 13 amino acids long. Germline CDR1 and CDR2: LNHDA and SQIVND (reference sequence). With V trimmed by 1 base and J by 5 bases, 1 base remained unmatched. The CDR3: CASSIGQGYGYTF. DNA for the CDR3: TGTGCCAGTAGTATAGGACAGGGTTATGGCTACACCTTC. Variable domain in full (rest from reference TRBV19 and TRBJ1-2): DGGITQSPKYLFRKEGQNVTLSCEQNLNHDAMYWYRQDPGQGLRLIYYSQIVNDFQKGDIAEGYSVSREKKESFPLTVTSAQKNPTAFYLCASSIGQGYGYTFGSGTRLTVV.

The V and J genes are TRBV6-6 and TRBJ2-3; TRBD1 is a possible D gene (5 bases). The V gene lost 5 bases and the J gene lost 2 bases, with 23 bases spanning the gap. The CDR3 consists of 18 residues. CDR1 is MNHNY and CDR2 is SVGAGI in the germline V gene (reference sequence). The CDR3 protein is CASSPIGAATVSTDTQYF. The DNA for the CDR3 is TGTGCCAGCAGTCCGATCGGTGCGGCGACAGTCTCCACAGATACGCAGTATTTT.

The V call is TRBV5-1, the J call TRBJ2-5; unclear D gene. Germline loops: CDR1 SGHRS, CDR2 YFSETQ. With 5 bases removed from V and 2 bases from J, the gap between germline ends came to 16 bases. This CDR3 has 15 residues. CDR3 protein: CASSLIPGAQETQYF. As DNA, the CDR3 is TGCGCCAGCAGTCTGATCCCGGGCGCGCAAGAGACCCAGTACTTC. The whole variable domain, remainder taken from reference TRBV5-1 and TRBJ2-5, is KAGVTQTPRYLIKTRGQQVTLSCSPISGHRSVSWYQQTPGQGLQFLFEYFSETQRNKGNFPGRFSGRQFSNSRSEMNVSTLELGDSALYLCASSLIPGAQETQYFGPGTRLLVL.

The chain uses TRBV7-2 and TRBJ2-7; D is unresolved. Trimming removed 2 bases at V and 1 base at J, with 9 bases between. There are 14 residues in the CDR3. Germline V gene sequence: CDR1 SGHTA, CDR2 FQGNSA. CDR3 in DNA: TGTGCCAGCAGCTTATCTACCAGTTCCTACGAGCAGTACTTC. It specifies CASSLSTSSYEQYF.

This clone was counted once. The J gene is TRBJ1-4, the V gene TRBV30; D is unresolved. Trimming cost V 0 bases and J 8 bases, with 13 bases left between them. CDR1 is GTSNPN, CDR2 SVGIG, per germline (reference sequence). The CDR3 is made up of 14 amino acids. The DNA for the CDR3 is TGTGCCTGGAGTGTATCCGGGGTTGGGGAAAAACTGTTTTTT. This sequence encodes CAWSVSGVGEKLFF.

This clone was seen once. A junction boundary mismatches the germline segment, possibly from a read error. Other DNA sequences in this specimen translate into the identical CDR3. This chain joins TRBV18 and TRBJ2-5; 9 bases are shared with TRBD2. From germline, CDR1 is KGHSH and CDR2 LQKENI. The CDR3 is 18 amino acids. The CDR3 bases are TGTGCCAGCTCGCCACCGGGCATCGCGGGAGGGGGCCAGGAGACCCAGTACTTC. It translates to CASSPPGIAGGGQETQYF.

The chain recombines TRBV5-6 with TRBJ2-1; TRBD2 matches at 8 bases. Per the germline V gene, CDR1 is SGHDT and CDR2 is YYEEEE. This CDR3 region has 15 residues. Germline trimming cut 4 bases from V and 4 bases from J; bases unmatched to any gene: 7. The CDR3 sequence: CASSDGLALYNEQFF. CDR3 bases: TGTGCCAGCAGCGACGGACTAGCTCTATACAATGAGCAGTTCTTC.

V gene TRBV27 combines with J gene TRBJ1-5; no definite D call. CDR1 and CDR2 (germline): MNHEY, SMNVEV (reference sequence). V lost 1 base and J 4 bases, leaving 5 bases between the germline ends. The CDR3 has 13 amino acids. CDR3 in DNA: TGTGCCAGCAGTTTATTTCGTAATCAGCCCCAGCATTTT. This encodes CASSLFRNQPQHF.

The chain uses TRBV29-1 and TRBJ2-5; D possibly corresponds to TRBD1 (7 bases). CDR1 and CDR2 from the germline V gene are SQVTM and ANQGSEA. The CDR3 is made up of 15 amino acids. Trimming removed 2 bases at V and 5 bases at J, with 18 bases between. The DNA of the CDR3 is TGCAGCGTTGAAAGGGGCAGGGGGGTAGGGGAGACCCAGTACTTC. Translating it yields CSVERGRGVGETQYF.

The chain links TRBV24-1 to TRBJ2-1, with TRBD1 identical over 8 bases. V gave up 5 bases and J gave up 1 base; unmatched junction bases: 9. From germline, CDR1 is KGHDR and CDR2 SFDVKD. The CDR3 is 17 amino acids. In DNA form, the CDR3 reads TGTGCCACCAGTGCCCCTCCGGGACAGGTTTCCTACAATGAGCAGTTCTTC. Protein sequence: CATSAPPGQVSYNEQFF.

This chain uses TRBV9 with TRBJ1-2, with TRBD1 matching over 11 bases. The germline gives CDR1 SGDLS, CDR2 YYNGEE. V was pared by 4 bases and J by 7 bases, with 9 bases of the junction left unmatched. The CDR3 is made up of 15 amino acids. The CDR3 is CASSPPWTGGGGYTF. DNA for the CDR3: TGTGCCAGCAGCCCCCCATGGACAGGGGGCGGTGGCTACACCTTC.

The CDR3 sequence: CASRVPYHDTEAFF. The CDR3 DNA reads as TGTGCCTCGCGGGTCCCCTATCACGACACTGAAGCTTTCTTT. This chain joins TRBV10-3 and TRBJ1-1; no firm D call. CDR3 length equals 14 residues. Germline V lookup: CDR1 ENHRY, CDR2 SYGVKD. V lost 11 bases, J lost 3 bases, and 19 bases lay in between.

The CDR3 protein is CASSPTGTGGSETQYF. The CDR3 nucleotides read TGTGCCAGCTCACCGACCGGGACAGGGGGCTCAGAGACCCAGTACTTC. The V and J genes are TRBV18 and TRBJ2-5; 12 nucleotides line up with TRBD1. The CDR3 is 16 amino acids. Trimming took 3 bases from V and 4 from J; bases not matched to a gene: 6. Germline V gene lookup returns CDR1 KGHSH and CDR2 LQKENI.

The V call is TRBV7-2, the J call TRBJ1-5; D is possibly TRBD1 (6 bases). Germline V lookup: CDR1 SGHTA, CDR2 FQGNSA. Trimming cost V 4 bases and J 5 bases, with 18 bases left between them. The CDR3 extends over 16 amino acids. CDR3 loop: CASSSQLQGPHQPQHF. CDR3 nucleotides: TGTGCCAGCAGCTCCCAACTTCAGGGGCCACATCAGCCCCAGCATTTT.

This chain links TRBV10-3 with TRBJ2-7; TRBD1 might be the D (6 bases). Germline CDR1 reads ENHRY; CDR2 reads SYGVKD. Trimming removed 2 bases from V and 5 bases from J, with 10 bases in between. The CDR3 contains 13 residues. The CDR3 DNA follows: TGTGCCATCAGTGAGAACAGGGTCAACGAGCAGTACTTC. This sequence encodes CAISENRVNEQYF.

CDR3 protein: CASSLGSGGGYNEQFF. The DNA for the CDR3 is TGCGCCAGCAGCTTGGGTAGTGGCGGGGGCTACAATGAGCAGTTCTTC. The V gene is TRBV5-1, the J gene TRBJ2-1; TRBD2 matches 7 bases. V gave up 0 bases and J gave up 3 bases; unmatched junction bases: 6. The CDR3 consists of 16 residues. Germline loops: CDR1 SGHRS, CDR2 YFSETQ.

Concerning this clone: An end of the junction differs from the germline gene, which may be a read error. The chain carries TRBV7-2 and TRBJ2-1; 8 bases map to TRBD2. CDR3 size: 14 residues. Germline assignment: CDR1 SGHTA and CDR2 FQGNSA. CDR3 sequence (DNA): TGTGCCAGCAGCGAGAGGGCTAGCGGGCTCGCACCCGTCTTC. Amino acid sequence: CASSERASGLAPVF.

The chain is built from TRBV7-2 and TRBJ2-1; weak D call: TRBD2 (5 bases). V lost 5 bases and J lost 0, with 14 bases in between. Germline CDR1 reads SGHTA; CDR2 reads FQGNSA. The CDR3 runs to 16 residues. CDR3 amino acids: CASSATEANSYNEQFF. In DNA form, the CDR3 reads TGTGCCAGCAGCGCGACGGAGGCTAACTCCTACAATGAGCAGTTCTTC.